This T cell receptor beta chain was identified during a study of T-cell memory formation after mild COVID-19. The study, taken as a whole, reports: Prior to infection, memory already included some responding clones, suggesting cross-reactive memory joined.

Amplification by 5'RACE using constant-segment primers produced TCR alpha and TCR beta cDNA libraries that carried sample barcodes and UMIs. One entry per CDR3 protein results from TCRdb running MiXCR on the 5' RACE reads. The sample shows 350,000 to 500,000 distinct CDR3 sequences, over 15% of them seen only once. The CDR3 has 14 amino acids. Concerning this clonotype: The antigen is unknown.

The chain links TRBV21-1 to TRBJ2-7; the tabulated D call, TRBD1, remains unverified against the DNA. TRBV21-1 has pseudogene status. This sequence originates from an adult woman who had mild COVID-19 (a few samples of this study predate the infection). Cell type and time point are not known. The specimen sequenced was PBMCs or a T cell subset sorted from them (not recorded which). In DNA form, the CDR3 reads TGTGCCAGGGGGTTGATCGGGACAGATTACGAGCAGTACTTC. Residues: CARGLIGTDYEQYF.